The source of this T cell receptor (beta chain) is a study of breast tumors, draining lymph nodes, adjacent tissues. This clonotype was picked up a small number of times. The antigen remains unidentified. Broader study findings: Compared with lymph nodes, tumors were less diverse; compared with nontumor tissue, more.

Deletions cut 3 bases from V and 5 bases from J, with 11 bases between. CDR1 is SGDLS and CDR2 is YYNGEE in the germline V gene. The CDR3 runs 13 residues. Samples came from axillary lymph nodes draining the breast cancer. TCRdb fed the multiplex PCR reads into MiXCR, producing one record per CDR3 protein. The top ten hold roughly 4.3% of the sample, which has 150,000 to 200,000 distinct CDR3 sequences, around a third seen once. The TCR was taken from a female donor with breast cancer. Some clones in this sample may be carry-over from other donors' samples. V gene TRBV9 combines with J gene TRBJ1-1, with D uncertain. The sample comprised axillary lymph node tissue. The CDR3 loop reads CASSGHLGTEAFF. CDR3 sequence (DNA): TGTGCCAGCAGCGGTCACCTGGGGACTGAAGCTTTCTTT.